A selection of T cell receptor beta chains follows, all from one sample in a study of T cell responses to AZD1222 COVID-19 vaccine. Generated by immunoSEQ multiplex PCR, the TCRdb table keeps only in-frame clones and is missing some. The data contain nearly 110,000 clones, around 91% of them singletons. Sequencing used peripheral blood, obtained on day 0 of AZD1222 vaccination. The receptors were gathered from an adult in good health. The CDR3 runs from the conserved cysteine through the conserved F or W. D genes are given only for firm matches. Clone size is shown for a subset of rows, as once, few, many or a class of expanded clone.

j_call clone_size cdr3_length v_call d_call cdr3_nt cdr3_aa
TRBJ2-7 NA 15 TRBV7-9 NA TGTGCCAGCAGCCCGACCGGGACATTCTCCTACGAGCAGTACTTC CASSPTGTFSYEQYF
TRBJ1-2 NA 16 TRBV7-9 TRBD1 TGTGCCAGCAGCTTAGCGCGGGGACAGGGGACCTATGGCTACACCTTC CASSLARGQGTYGYTF
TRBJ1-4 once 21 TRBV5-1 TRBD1 TGCGCCAGCAGCTTAGATCACCGGGACAGGATACCGGTTTACGTTGCGGAAAAACTGTTTTTT CASSLDHRDRIPVYVAEKLFF
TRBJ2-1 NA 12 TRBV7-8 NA TGTGCCAGCAGCCAACAAAGCTATGAGCAGTTCTTC CASSQQSYEQFF
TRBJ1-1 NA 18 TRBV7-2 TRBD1 TGTGCCAGCAGCCTTCGGCCGGGACAGGGGGCGCGGGACACTGAAGCTTTCTTT CASSLRPGQGARDTEAFF
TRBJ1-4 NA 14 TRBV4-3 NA TGCGCCAGCAGCCAGATGACGGCTAATGAAAAACTGTTTTTT CASSQMTANEKLFF
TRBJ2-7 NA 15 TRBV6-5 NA TGTGCCAGCAGCCCCAGATCTGGGGGTCCCTACGAGCAGTACTTC CASSPRSGGPYEQYF
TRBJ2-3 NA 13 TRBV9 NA TGTGCCAGCGCCGGGCAAGACACAGATACGCAGTATTTT CASAGQDTDTQYF
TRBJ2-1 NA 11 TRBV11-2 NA TGTGCCAGCAGCTTAGGGCATGAGCAGTTCTTC CASSLGHEQFF
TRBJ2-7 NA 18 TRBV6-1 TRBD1 TGTGCCAGCAGTGAAGCCGGGACAGGACTGTCCCTCTACTACGAGCAGTACTTC CASSEAGTGLSLYYEQYF
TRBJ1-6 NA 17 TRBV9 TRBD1 TGTGCCAGCAGCGTAGCGGGGACAGCACCGGCGGGTTCACCCCTCCACTTT CASSVAGTAPAGSPLHF
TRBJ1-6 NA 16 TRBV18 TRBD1 TGTGCCAGCTCACCAATTATGGACAGGCCCAATTCACCCCTCCACTTT CASSPIMDRPNSPLHF
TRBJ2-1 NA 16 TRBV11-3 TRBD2 TGTGCCAGCAGCTTAGGGCTAGCGGGGGTATACAATGAGCAGTTCTTC CASSLGLAGVYNEQFF
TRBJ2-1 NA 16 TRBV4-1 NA TGCGCCAGCAGCCAAGTTGGCGGAAGCTCCTACAATGAGCAGTTCTTC CASSQVGGSSYNEQFF
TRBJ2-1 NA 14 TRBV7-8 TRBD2 TGTGCCGTTGGGCGGGGGGCCCTTACAAATGAGCAGTTCTTC CAVGRGALTNEQFF
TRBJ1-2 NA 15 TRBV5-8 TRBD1 TGTGCCAGCAGCCCACGACCGGGACAGGGTTGGGGCTACACCTTC CASSPRPGQGWGYTF
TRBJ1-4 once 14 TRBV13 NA TGTGCCAGCACCCTCTGGGGGGATAATGAAAAACTGTTTTTT CASTLWGDNEKLFF
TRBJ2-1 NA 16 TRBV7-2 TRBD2 TGTGCCAGCAGCTTAGAGCGGGGGGTTAGCTACAATGAGCAGTTCTTC CASSLERGVSYNEQFF
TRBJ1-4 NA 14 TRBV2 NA TGTGCCAGCAGTGAACCGGTCGGAAATGAAAAACTGTTTTTT CASSEPVGNEKLFF
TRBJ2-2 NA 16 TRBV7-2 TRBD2 TGTGCCAGCAGCTTAGTAGGACTAGCGGCCGCCGGGGAGCTGTTTTTT CASSLVGLAAAGELFF
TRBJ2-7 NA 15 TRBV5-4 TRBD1 TGTGCCAGCAGCCCAGGGACAGGGGGCCCCTACGAGCAGTACTTC CASSPGTGGPYEQYF
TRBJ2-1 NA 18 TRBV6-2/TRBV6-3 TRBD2 TGTGCCAGCAGTTACAGGTCAGATAGCGGGGGTATCTACAATGAGCAGTTCTTC CASSYRSDSGGIYNEQFF
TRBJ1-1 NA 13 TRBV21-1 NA TGTGCCAGCAGCAAAGCGAGGGGCACTGAAGCTTTCTTT CASSKARGTEAFF
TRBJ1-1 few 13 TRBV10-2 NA TGCGCCAGCAGTGGATACAGGGACACTGAAGCTTTCTTT CASSGYRDTEAFF
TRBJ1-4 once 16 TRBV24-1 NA TGTGCCACCAGTGATTTGAGGGGGGAGACTAATGAAAAACTGTTTTTT CATSDLRGETNEKLFF
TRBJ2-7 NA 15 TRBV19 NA TGTGCCAGTAGTATAGCGGGCGGTAGTTGGTACGAGCAGTACTTC CASSIAGGSWYEQYF
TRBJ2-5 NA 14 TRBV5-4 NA TGTGCCAGCAGCTACGAGACCTGGGGGGAGACCCAGTACTTC CASSYETWGETQYF
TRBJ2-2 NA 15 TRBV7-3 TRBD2 TGTGCCACCGCGACTAGCGGGGGTAACACCGGGGAGCTGTTTTTT CATATSGGNTGELFF
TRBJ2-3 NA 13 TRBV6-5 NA TGTGCCAGCTCTACCAAAGGGCGGTATACGCAGTATTTT CASSTKGRYTQYF
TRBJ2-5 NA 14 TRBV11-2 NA TGTGCCAGCACCATCCTCGGACAGCAAGAGACCCAGTACTTC CASTILGQQETQYF
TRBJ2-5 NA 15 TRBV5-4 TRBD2 TGTGCCAGCAGCCAGGGACTAGTGGGTTTGGAGACCCAGTACTTC CASSQGLVGLETQYF
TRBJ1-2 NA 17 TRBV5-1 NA TGCGCCAGCAGCGTCTTTAGCGGGGGGACCTCTAACTATGGCTACACCTTC CASSVFSGGTSNYGYTF
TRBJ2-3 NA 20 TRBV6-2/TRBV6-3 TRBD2 TGTGCCAGCAGCTTCCTACACGCACTAGCGGGGGGGCCCAGCACAGATACGCAGTATTTT CASSFLHALAGGPSTDTQYF
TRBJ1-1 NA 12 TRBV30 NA TGTGCCTGGAGGCAGGGTAACACTGAAGCTTTCTTT CAWRQGNTEAFF
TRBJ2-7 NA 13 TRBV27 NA TGTGCCAGTGCCCCCGGGACAAGCGGCGAGCAGTACTTC CASAPGTSGEQYF
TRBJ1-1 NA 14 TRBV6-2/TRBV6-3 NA TGTGCCAGCAGTTACGGACAAACTAACACTGAAGCTTTCTTT CASSYGQTNTEAFF
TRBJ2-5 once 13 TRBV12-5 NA TGTGCTAGTGGAGTCCAACCCGTCGAGACCCAGTACTTC CASGVQPVETQYF
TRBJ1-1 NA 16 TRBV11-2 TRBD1 TGTGCCAGCAGCTTAGGGACAGGGAGAATGAACACTGAAGCTTTCTTT CASSLGTGRMNTEAFF
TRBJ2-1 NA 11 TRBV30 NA TGTGCCTGGAGTCTGGGGGGAAAGCAGTTCTTC CAWSLGGKQFF
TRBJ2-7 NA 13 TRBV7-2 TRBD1 TGTGCCAGCAGCTTTGAGGACAGGGGTGAGCAGTACTTC CASSFEDRGEQYF
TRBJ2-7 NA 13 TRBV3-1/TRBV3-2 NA TGTGCCAGCAGCTTCACCCGGGGGAGCGAGCAGTACTTC CASSFTRGSEQYF
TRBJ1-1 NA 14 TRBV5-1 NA TGCGCCAGCAACTCGAGAAGGGGTGACACTGAAGCTTTCTTT CASNSRRGDTEAFF
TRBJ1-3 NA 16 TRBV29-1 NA TGCAGCGTTGCGGGAGTACAGGGCAATTCTGGAAACACCATATATTTT CSVAGVQGNSGNTIYF
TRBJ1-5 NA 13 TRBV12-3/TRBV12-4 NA TGTGCCAGCAGTTTCAGGGTTCAACAGCCCCAGCATTTT CASSFRVQQPQHF
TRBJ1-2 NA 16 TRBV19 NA TGTGCCAGTAGTAAACAGGATATGGCAGGGTCCAAAGGCTACACCTTC CASSKQDMAGSKGYTF
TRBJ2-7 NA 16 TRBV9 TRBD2 TGTGCCAGCAGCGTAGGGAGTAGCGGGGGCCCGTACGAGCAGTACTTC CASSVGSSGGPYEQYF
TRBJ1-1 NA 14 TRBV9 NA TGTGCCAGCAGCGTAGGGAATTTGAACACTGAAGCTTTCTTT CASSVGNLNTEAFF
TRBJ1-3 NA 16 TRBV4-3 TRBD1 TGCGCCAGCAGCCAGGGACAGCCCGCCTCTGGAAACACCATATATTTT CASSQGQPASGNTIYF
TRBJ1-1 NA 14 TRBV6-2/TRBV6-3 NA TGTGCCAGCAGCCCCGGCTCGGGGAACACTGAAGCTTTCTTT CASSPGSGNTEAFF
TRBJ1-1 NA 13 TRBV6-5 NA TGTGCCAGCAGTTACGGCAGGAACACTGAAGCTTTCTTT CASSYGRNTEAFF
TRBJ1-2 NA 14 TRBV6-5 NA TGTGCCAGCAGCGGGTGGATAGAGGGCTATGGCTACACCTTC CASSGWIEGYGYTF
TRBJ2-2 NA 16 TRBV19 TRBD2 TGTGCCAGTAGTCCATTAGCGGGGGGGCCCATCGGGGAGCTGTTTTTT CASSPLAGGPIGELFF
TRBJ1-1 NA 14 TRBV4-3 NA TGCGCCAGCAGCCACACAGGGCCGAACACTGAAGCTTTCTTT CASSHTGPNTEAFF
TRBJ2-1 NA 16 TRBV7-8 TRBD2 TGTGCCAGCAGTTGGTCCGGGACTAGTGGCCACAATGAGCAGTTCTTC CASSWSGTSGHNEQFF
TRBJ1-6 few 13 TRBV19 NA TGTGCCAGTAGTCCGACACAGAATTCACCCCTCCACTTT CASSPTQNSPLHF
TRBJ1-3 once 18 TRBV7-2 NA TGTGCCAGCAGCTTAGTATCTGGCCCCTTGGGCTCTGGAAACACCATATATTTT CASSLVSGPLGSGNTIYF
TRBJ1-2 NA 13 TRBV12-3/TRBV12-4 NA TGTGCCAGCAGTTTAGGCCAGGGATGGCGCTACACCTTC CASSLGQGWRYTF